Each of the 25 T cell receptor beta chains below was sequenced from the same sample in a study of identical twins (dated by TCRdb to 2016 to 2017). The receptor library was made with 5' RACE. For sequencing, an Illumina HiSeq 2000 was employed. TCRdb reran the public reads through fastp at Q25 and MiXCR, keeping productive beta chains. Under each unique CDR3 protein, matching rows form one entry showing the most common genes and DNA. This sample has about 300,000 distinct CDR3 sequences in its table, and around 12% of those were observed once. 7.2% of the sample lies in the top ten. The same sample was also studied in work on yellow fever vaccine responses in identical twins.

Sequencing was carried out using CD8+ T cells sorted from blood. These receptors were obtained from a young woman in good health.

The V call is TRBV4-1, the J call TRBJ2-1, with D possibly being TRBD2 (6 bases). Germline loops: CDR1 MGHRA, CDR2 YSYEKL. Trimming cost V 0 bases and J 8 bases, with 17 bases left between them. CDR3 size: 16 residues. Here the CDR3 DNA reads TGCGCCAGCAGCCAAGATGGAGTTTCGGGAGTCGATGAGCAGTTCTTC. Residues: CASSQDGVSGVDEQFF.

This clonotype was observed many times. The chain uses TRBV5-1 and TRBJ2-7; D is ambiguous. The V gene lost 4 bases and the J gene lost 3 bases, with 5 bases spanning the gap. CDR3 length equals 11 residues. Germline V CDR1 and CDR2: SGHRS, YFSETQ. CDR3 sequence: CASSGDYEQYF. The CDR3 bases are TGCGCCAGCAGCGGCGACTACGAGCAGTACTTC. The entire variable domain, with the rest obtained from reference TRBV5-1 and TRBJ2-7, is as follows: KAGVTQTPRYLIKTRGQQVTLSCSPISGHRSVSWYQQTPGQGLQFLFEYFSETQRNKGNFPGRFSGRQFSNSRSEMNVSTLELGDSALYLCASSGDYEQYFGPGTRLTVT.

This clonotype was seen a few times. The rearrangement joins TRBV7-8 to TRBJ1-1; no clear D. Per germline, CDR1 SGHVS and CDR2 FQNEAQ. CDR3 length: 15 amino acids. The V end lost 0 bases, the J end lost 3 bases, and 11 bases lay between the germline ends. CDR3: CASSLAPGVYTEAFF. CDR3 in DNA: TGTGCCAGCAGCTTAGCCCCAGGTGTTTACACTGAAGCTTTCTTT.

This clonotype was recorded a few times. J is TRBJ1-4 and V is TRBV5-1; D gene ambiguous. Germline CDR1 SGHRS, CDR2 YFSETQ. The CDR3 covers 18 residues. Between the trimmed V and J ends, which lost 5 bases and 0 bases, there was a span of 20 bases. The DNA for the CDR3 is TGCGCCAGCAGGAAAAAAGGGCCTCAGGCAGCAACTAATGAAAAACTGTTTTTT. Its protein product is CASRKKGPQAATNEKLFF.

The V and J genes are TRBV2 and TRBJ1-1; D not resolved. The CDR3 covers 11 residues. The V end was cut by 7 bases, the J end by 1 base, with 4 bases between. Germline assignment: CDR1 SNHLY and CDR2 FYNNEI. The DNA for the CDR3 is TGTGCCAGCATCCAGAACACTGAAGCTTTCTTT. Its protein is CASIQNTEAFF.

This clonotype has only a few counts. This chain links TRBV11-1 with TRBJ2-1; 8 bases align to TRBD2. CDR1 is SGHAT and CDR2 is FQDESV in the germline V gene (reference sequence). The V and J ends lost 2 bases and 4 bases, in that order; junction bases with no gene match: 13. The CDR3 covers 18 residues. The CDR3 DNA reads TGTGCCAGCAGCTTAATCGGGTACGGGGGGGAAGATTACAATGAGCAGTTCTTC. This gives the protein CASSLIGYGGEDYNEQFF.

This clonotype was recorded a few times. For the CDR3, the DNA is TGTGCCACCAGTGACCTAGCGGGAGGGTTTGGAGGGGAGCAGTTCTTC. This sequence encodes CATSDLAGGFGGEQFF. The chain combines TRBV24-1 with TRBJ2-1, with 12 bases lining up with TRBD2. The V gene's germline CDR1 is KGHDR and CDR2 SFDVKD. The CDR3 spans 16 residues. Unmatched junction bases numbered 10, after V lost 4 bases and J lost 10 bases.

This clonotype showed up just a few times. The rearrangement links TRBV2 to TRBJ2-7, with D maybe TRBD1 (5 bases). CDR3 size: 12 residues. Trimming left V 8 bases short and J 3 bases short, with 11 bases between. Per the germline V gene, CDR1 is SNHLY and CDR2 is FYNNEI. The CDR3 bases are TGTGCCAGCCTGGACAAGTACTACGAGCAGTACGTC. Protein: CASLDKYYEQYV.

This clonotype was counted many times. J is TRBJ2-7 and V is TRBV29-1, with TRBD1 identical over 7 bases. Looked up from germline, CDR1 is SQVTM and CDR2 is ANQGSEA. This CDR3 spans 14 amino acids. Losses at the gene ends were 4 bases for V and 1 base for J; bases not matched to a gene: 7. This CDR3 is CSVGPGTESYEQYF. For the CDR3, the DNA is TGCAGCGTTGGACCAGGGACAGAATCCTACGAGCAGTACTTC.

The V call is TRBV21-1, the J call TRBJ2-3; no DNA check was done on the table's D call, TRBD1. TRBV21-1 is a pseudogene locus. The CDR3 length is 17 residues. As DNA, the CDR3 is TGTGCCAGCATCCTTGCCCGGGGGGAAACTAGCACAGATACGCAGTATTTT. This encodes CASILARGETSTDTQYF.

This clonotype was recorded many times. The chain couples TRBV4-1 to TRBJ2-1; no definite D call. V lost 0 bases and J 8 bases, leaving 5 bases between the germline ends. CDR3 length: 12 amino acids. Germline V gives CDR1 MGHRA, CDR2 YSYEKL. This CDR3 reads CASSQDTDEQFF. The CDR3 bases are TGCGCCAGCAGCCAAGATACAGATGAGCAGTTCTTC.

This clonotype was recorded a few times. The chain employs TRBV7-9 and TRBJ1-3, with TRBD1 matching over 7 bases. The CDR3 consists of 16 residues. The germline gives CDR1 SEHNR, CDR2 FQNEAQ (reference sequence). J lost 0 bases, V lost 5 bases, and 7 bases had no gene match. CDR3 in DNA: TGTGCCAGCAGCGCAGGGACAGAAAGCTCTGGAAACACCATATATTTT. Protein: CASSAGTESSGNTIYF.

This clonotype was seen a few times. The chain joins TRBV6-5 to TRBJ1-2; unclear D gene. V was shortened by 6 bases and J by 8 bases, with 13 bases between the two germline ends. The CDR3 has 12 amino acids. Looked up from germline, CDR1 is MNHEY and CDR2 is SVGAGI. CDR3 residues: CASSYGIGGYTF. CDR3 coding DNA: TGTGCCAGCAGCTACGGTATTGGCGGCTACACCTTC.

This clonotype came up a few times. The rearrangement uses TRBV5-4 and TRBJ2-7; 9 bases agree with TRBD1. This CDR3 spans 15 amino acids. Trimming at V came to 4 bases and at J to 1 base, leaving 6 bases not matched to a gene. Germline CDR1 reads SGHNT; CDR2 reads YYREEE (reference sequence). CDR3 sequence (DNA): TGTGCCAGCAGCCTGGGGACAGGGATGTCCTACGAGCAGTACGTC. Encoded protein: CASSLGTGMSYEQYV.

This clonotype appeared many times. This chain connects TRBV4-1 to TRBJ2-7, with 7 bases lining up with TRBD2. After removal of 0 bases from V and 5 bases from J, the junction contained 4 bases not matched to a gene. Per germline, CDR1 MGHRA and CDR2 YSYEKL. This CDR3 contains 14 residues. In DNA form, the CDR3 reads TGCGCCAGCAGCCAAGAACTAGCGATGCACGAGCAGTACTTC. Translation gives CASSQELAMHEQYF.

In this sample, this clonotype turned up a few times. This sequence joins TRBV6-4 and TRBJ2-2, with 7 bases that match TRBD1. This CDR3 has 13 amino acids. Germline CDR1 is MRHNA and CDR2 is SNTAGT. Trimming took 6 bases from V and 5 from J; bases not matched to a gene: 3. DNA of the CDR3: TGTGCCAGCAGAACAGGGGAGACCGGGGAGCTGTTTTTT. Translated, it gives CASRTGETGELFF.

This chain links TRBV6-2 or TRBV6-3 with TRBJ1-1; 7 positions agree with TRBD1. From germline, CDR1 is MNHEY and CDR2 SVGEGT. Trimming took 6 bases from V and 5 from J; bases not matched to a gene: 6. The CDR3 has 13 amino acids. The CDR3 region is CASSLDRATEAFF. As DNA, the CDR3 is TGTGCCAGCAGCCTCGACAGGGCGACTGAAGCTTTCTTT.

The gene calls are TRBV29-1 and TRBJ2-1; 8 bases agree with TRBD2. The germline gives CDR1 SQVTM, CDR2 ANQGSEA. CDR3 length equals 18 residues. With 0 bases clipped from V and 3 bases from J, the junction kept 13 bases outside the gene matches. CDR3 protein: CSVEEGKITSGNYNEQFF. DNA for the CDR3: TGCAGCGTTGAAGAGGGAAAAATTACTAGCGGAAACTACAATGAGCAGTTCTTC.

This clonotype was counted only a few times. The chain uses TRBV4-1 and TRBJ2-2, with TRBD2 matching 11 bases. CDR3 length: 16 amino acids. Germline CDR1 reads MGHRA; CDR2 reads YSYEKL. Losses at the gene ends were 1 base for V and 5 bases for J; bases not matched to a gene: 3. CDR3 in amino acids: CASSQGSSGGTGELFF. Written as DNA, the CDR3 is TGCGCCAGCAGCCAAGGGTCTAGCGGGGGGACCGGGGAGCTGTTTTTT.

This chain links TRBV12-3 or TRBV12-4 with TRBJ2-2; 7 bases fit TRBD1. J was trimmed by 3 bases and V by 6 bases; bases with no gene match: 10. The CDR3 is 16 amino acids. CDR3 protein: CASSLIQTGYTGELFF. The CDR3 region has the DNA TGTGCCAGCAGCCTCATCCAGACAGGGTACACCGGGGAGCTGTTTTTT.

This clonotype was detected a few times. CDR3 sequence: CASRPPGTDTQYF. Here the CDR3 DNA reads TGTGCCAGCAGACCGCCAGGCACAGATACGCAGTATTTT. The genes are TRBV12-3 or TRBV12-4 and TRBJ2-3; D gene ambiguous. The CDR3 has 13 residues. V gave up 6 bases and J gave up 1 base, with 8 bases separating them.

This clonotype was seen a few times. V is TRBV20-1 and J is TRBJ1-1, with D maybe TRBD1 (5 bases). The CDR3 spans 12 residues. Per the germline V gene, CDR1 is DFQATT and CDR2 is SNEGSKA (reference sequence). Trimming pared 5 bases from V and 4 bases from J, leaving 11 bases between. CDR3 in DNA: TGCAGTGCTGTAGGACATCCCACTGAAGCTTTCTTT. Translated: CSAVGHPTEAFF.

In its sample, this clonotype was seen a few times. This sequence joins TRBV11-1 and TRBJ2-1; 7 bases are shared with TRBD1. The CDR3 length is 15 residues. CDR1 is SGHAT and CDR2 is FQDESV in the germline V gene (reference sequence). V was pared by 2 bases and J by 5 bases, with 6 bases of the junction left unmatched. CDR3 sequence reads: CASSLSTGLDNEQFF. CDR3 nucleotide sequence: TGTGCCAGCAGCTTATCGACAGGGCTAGACAATGAGCAGTTCTTC.

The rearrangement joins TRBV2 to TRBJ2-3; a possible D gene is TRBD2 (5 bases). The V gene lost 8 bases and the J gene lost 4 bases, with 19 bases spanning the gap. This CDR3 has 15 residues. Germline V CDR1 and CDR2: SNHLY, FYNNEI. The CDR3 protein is CASPLDPRNPDTQYF. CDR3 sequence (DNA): TGTGCCAGCCCACTAGACCCACGTAACCCAGATACGCAGTATTTT.

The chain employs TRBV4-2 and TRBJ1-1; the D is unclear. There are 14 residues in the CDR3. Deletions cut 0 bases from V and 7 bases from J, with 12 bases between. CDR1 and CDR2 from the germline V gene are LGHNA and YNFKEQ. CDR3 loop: CASSQDRSFHEAFF. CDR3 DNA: TGTGCCAGCAGCCAAGACAGGAGTTTCCATGAAGCTTTCTTT.